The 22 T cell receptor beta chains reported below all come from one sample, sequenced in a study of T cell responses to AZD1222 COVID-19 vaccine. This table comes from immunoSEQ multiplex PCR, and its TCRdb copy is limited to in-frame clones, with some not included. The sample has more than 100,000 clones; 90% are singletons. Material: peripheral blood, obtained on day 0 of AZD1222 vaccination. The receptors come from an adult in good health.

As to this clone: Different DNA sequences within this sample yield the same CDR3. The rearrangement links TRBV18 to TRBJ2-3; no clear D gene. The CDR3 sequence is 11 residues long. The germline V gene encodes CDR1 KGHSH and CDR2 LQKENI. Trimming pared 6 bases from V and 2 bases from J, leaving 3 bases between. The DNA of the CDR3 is TGTGCCAGCTCGTCCACAGATACGCAGTATTTT. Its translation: CASSSTDTQYF.

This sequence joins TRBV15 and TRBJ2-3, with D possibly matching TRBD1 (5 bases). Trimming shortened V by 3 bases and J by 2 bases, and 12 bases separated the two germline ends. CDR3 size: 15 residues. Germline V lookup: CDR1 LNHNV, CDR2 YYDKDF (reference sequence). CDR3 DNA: TGTGCCACCAGCAGTACAGGAAACAACACAGATACGCAGTATTTT. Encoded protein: CATSSTGNNTDTQYF.

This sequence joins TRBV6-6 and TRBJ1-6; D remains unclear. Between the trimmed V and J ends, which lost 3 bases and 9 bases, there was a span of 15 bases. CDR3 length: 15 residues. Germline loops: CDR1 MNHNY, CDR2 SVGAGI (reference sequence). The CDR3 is CASSYYEGARSPLHF. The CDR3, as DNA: TGTGCCAGCAGTTATTATGAGGGTGCGCGTTCACCCCTCCACTTT.

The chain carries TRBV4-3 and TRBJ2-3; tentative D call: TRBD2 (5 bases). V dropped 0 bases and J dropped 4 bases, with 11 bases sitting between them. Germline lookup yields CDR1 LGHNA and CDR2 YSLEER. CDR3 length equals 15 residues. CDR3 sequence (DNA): TGCGCCAGCAGCCAAGATCGGGGAACTTCAGATACGCAGTATTTT. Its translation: CASSQDRGTSDTQYF.

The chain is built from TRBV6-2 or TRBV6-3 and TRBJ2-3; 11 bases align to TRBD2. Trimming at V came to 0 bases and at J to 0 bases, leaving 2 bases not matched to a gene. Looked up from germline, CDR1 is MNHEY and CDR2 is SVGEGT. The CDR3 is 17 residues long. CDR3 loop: CASSYSLAGGSTDTQYF. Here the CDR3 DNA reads TGTGCCAGCAGTTACTCCTTAGCGGGGGGGAGCACAGATACGCAGTATTTT.

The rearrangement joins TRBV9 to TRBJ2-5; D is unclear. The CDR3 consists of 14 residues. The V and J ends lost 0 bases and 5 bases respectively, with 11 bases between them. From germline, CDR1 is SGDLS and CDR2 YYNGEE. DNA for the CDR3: TGTGCCAGCAGCGTAGATGACTTAAGGGAGACCCAGTACTTC. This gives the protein CASSVDDLRETQYF.

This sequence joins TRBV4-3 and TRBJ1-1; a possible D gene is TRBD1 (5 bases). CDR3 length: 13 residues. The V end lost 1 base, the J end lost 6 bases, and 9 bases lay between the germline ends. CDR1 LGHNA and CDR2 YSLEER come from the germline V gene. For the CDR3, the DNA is TGCGCCAGCAGCCAAGGGGGGAGGGCTGAAGCTTTCTTT. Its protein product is CASSQGGRAEAFF.

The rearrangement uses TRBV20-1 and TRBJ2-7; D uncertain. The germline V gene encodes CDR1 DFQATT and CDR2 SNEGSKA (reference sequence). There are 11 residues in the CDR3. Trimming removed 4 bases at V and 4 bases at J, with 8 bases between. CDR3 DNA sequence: TGCAGTGCTAAGTTAGAATACGAGCAGTACTTC. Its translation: CSAKLEYEQYF.

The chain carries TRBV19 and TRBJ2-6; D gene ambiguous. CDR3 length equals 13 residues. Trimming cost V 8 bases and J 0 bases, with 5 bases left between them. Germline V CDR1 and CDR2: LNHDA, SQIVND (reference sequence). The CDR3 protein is CASLSSGANVLTF. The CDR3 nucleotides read TGTGCCAGTTTGTCCTCTGGGGCCAACGTCCTGACTTTC.

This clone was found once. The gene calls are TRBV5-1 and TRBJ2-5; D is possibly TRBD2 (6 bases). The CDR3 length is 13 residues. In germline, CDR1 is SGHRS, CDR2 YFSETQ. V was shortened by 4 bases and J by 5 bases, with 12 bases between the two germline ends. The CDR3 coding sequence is TGCGCCAGCAGCGAGGGACTTGGGGAGACCCAGTACTTC. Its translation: CASSEGLGETQYF.

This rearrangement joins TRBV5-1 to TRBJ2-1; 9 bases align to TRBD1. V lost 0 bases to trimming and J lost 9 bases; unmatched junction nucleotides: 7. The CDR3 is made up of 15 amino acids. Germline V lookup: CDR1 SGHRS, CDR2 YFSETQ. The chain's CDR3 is CASSLVQGAHVEQFF. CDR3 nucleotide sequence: TGCGCCAGCAGCTTGGTACAGGGGGCGCATGTTGAGCAGTTCTTC. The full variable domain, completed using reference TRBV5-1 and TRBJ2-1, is KAGVTQTPRYLIKTRGQQVTLSCSPISGHRSVSWYQQTPGQGLQFLFEYFSETQRNKGNFPGRFSGRQFSNSRSEMNVSTLELGDSALYLCASSLVQGAHVEQFFGPGTRLTVL.

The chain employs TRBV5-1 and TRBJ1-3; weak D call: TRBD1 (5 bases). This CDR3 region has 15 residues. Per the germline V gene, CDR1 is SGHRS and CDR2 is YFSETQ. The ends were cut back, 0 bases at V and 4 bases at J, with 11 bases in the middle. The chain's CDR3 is CASSLEAGYGNTIYF. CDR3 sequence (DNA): TGCGCCAGCAGCTTGGAGGCAGGGTACGGAAACACCATATATTTT.

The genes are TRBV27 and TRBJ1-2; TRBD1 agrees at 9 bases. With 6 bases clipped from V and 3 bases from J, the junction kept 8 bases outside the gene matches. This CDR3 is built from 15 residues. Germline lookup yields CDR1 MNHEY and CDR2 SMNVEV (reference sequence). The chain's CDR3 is CASRSPGQGYYGYTF. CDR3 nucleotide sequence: TGTGCCAGCAGATCACCGGGACAGGGCTACTATGGCTACACCTTC.

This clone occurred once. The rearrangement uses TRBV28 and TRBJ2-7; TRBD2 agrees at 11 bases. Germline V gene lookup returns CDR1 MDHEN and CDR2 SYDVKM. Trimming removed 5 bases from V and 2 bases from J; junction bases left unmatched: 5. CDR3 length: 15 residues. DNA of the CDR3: TGTGCCAGCAGTACCACTAGCGGGGGTACCTACGAGCAGTACTTC. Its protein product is CASSTTSGGTYEQYF.

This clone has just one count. The CDR3 DNA reads as TGTGCCAGCAGTTACTCGGAGGTAGGGAACACCGGGGAGCTGTTTTTT. Translating it yields CASSYSEVGNTGELFF. This sequence joins TRBV6-5 and TRBJ2-2; D is perhaps TRBD2 (5 bases). In germline, CDR1 is MNHEY, CDR2 SVGAGI. Trimming removed 0 bases from V and 1 base from J, with 9 bases in between. The CDR3 length is 16 residues.

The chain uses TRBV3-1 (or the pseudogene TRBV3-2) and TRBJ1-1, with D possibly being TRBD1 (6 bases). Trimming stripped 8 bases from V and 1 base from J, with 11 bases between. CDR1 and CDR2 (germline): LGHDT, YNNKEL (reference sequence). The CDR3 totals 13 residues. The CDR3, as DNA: TGTGCCAGCCGGGGACATCGGAACACTGAAGCTTTCTTT. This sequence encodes CASRGHRNTEAFF.

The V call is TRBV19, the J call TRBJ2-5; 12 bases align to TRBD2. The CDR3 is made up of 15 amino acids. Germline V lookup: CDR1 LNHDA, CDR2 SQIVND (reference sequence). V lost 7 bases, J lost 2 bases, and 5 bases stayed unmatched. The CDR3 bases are TGTGCCAGTAACCAACTAGCGGGGGGTCAAGAGACCCAGTACTTC. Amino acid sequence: CASNQLAGGQETQYF. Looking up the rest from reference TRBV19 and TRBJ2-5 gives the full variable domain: DGGITQSPKYLFRKEGQNVTLSCEQNLNHDAMYWYRQDPGQGLRLIYYSQIVNDFQKGDIAEGYSVSREKKESFPLTVTSAQKNPTAFYLCASNQLAGGQETQYFGPGTRLLVL.

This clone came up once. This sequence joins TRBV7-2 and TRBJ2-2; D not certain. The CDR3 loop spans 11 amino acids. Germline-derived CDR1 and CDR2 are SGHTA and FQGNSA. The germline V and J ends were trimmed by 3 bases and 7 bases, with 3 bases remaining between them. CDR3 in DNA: TGTGCCAGCAGCTTCGGCGGGGAGCTGTTTTTT. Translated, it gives CASSFGGELFF.

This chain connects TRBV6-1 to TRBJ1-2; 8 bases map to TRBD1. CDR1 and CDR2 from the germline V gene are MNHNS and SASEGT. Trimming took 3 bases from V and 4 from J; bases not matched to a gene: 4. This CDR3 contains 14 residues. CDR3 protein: CASSERDRSYGYTF. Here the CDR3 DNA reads TGTGCCAGCAGTGAGAGGGACAGGAGCTATGGCTACACCTTC.

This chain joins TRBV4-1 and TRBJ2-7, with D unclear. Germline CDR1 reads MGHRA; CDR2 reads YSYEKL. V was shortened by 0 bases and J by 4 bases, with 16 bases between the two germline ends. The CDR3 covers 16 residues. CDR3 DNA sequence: TGCGCCAGCAGCCAAGAAGCCCCGACCAGAATGTACGAGCAGTACTTC. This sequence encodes CASSQEAPTRMYEQYF.

The CDR3 here is CASSRQGDVSPLHF. Here the CDR3 DNA reads TGTGCCAGCAGCCGACAGGGAGATGTTTCACCCCTCCACTTT. This rearrangement joins TRBV6-6 to TRBJ1-6, with 7 bases aligning to TRBD1. Germline V gene sequence: CDR1 MNHNY, CDR2 SVGAGI (reference sequence). The CDR3 consists of 14 residues. V was clipped by 6 bases and J by 9 bases; unmatched bases: 8.

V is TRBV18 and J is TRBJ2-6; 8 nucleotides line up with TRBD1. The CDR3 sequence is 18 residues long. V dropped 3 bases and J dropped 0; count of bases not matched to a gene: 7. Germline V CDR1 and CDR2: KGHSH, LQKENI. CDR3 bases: TGTGCCAGCTCACCGCTCGGACAGGGCCGCTCTGGGGCCAACGTCCTGACTTTC. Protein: CASSPLGQGRSGANVLTF.